This T cell receptor beta chain was captured in a study of T cell responses to AZD1222 COVID-19 vaccine. Study background: Combined were second doses at about 4 or about 12 weeks. Study-wide results and caveats: Spike as a whole was targeted by vaccine-associated CD4 TCRs, dominant at 160-218 and 743-854. Repertoires were obtained solely post-peak T cell response. Donors were chiefly white British, with a greater number of females, and clonal diversity was perhaps underestimated.

Clones were sequenced by immunoSEQ multiplex PCR, and TCRdb holds only the in-frame ones, with some missing. The profile covers 75,000 to 95,000 clones, with about 88% appearing a single time and about 19% taken by the ten largest. Germline assignment: CDR1 MDHEN and CDR2 SYDVKM. Unmatched junction bases numbered 2, after V lost 8 bases and J lost 7 bases. The CDR3 spans 13 residues. As regards this clone: Its cognate antigen is unknown.

The starting material was peripheral blood, obtained on day 0 of AZD1222 vaccination. The TCR originated in an adult in good health. The J gene is TRBJ1-6, the V gene TRBV28; 10 nucleotides line up with TRBD1. The CDR3 coding sequence is TGTGCCAGCGACAGGGGGCAGAATTCACCCCTCCACTTT. It codes for CASDRGQNSPLHF.